The 31 T cell receptor beta chains below all came from one sample that was sequenced in a study of T-cell memory formation after mild COVID-19. One entry per CDR3 protein, called by TCRdb with MiXCR from the 5' RACE reads. The sample holds roughly 240,000 distinct CDR3 sequences, approximately 15% seen once. The sample taken for sequencing was PBMCs or a T cell subset sorted from them (not recorded which). These receptors all stem from an adult woman who had mild COVID-19 (a few samples of this study predate the infection). Cell type and time point are not known.

A few counts support this clonotype. J is TRBJ1-1 and V is TRBV5-8, with unresolved D. The CDR3 runs 11 residues. From germline, CDR1 is SGHTS and CDR2 YDEGEE. V lost 4 bases and J 5 bases, leaving 6 bases between the germline ends. This CDR3 is CASSIVTEAFF. The CDR3 DNA sequence: TGTGCCAGCAGCATTGTAACTGAAGCTTTCTTT.

The rearrangement links TRBV5-1 to TRBJ2-2; no definite D call. This CDR3 comprises 15 residues. The germline gives CDR1 SGHRS, CDR2 YFSETQ. Trimming pared 0 bases from V and 4 bases from J, leaving 10 bases between. CDR3 region: CASSLGPIATGELFF. The CDR3 DNA reads as TGCGCCAGCAGCTTGGGTCCCATTGCCACCGGGGAGCTGTTTTTT.

There are a few counts of this clonotype. The chain joins TRBV4-3 to TRBJ1-2; 9 positions agree with TRBD1. With 4 bases clipped from V and 6 bases from J, the junction kept 3 bases outside the gene matches. Germline V CDR1 and CDR2: LGHNA, YSLEER. CDR3 length: 13 amino acids. The DNA of the CDR3 is TGCGCCAGCAGCCTTCGGGACAGGGATGGCTACACCTTC. Translating it yields CASSLRDRDGYTF.

This clonotype has a handful of counts. CDR3 nucleotide sequence: TGCGCCAGCAGCCAACTCCCGGGACACGGGAACATTCAGTACTTC. Translated, it gives CASSQLPGHGNIQYF. The chain employs TRBV4-1 and TRBJ2-4; tentatively, D is TRBD1 (6 bases). V was shortened by 2 bases and J by 7 bases, with 15 bases between the two germline ends. Germline V gene sequence: CDR1 MGHRA, CDR2 YSYEKL. The CDR3 consists of 15 residues.

This chain uses TRBV30 with TRBJ1-2; D call uncertain. Germline V CDR1 and CDR2: GTSNPN, SVGIG (reference sequence). Trimming cost V 0 bases and J 13 bases, with 18 bases left between them. The CDR3 loop spans 13 amino acids. CDR3 nucleotides: TGTGCCTGGAGTGTAGTAGGAAGGATGGCCCCCACCTTC. Translated, it gives CAWSVVGRMAPTF.

This clonotype turned up a few times. The chain combines TRBV2 with TRBJ2-1, with 7 bases identical to TRBD2. Germline V lookup: CDR1 SNHLY, CDR2 FYNNEI. V lost 7 bases and J lost 1; bases outside the gene matches: 4. The CDR3 has 14 residues. The CDR3 DNA reads as TGTGCCAGCATGGGGGGAGGGTCCTACAATGAGCAGTTCTTC. Its protein is CASMGGGSYNEQFF.

This clonotype was counted between two and nine times. V is TRBV7-9 and J is TRBJ1-5, with 7 bases identical to TRBD1. Trimming removed 8 bases from V and 0 bases from J; junction bases left unmatched: 4. Germline loops: CDR1 SEHNR, CDR2 FQNEAQ (reference sequence). The length of the CDR3 is 14 residues. The CDR3 sequence is CASGTVDSNQPQHF. The CDR3 bases are TGTGCCAGCGGGACAGTGGATAGCAATCAGCCCCAGCATTTT.

CDR3 coding DNA: TGTGCCAGCAGCTTGACCACAGGGGGCCGGGCAGATACGCAGTATTTT. This encodes CASSLTTGGRADTQYF. The chain combines TRBV5-8 with TRBJ2-3; 9 bases fit TRBD1. Unmatched junction bases numbered 7, after V lost 1 base and J lost 4 bases. The CDR3 is 16 amino acids. Germline lookup yields CDR1 SGHTS and CDR2 YDEGEE.

This sequence joins TRBV24-1 and TRBJ2-1; 13 nucleotides align to TRBD2. The V segment lost 3 bases and the J segment 7 bases; nucleotides outside the gene matches: 8. Germline CDR1 KGHDR, CDR2 SFDVKD. CDR3 size: 17 residues. CDR3 sequence reads: CATSDPGGTSGKNEQFF. The CDR3 DNA reads as TGTGCCACCAGTGATCCAGGCGGGACTAGCGGGAAGAATGAGCAGTTCTTC.

This clonotype was found a few times. V is TRBV12-3 or TRBV12-4 and J is TRBJ1-1, with a tentative D call TRBD1 (6 bases). The CDR3 loop spans 14 amino acids. Between the trimmed V and J ends, which lost 2 bases and 5 bases, there was a span of 12 bases. CDR3 DNA: TGTGCCAGCAGTTTATGGGGGGCGAATACTGAAGCTTTCTTT. It yields the protein CASSLWGANTEAFF.

The chain carries TRBV7-2 and TRBJ1-1, with D uncertain. CDR1 and CDR2 (germline): SGHTA, FQGNSA. V was shortened by 3 bases and J by 1 base, with 9 bases between the two germline ends. The CDR3 extends over 14 amino acids. The CDR3 DNA follows: TGTGCCAGCAGCTTGACCCGGAAGAACACTGAAGCTTTCTTT. It specifies CASSLTRKNTEAFF.

This chain uses TRBV5-4 with TRBJ1-6, with a weak D call TRBD1 (6 bases). This CDR3 has 14 residues. The V gene lost 6 bases and the J gene lost 9 bases, with 16 bases spanning the gap. CDR1 and CDR2 from the germline V gene are SGHNT and YYREEE (reference sequence). In nucleotides, the CDR3 is TGTGCCAGCACCGTGGCAGGGGTTGGTTCACCCCTCCACTTT. This encodes CASTVAGVGSPLHF.

There are a few counts of this clonotype. This chain joins TRBV12-3 or TRBV12-4 and TRBJ2-3, with a weak D call TRBD2 (6 bases). The germline V and J ends were trimmed by 1 base and 4 bases, with 9 bases remaining between them. The CDR3 runs to 14 residues. DNA for the CDR3: TGTGCCAGCAGTTTAGAGCGGAGGGCAGATACGCAGTATTTT. Protein product: CASSLERRADTQYF.

This clonotype has a handful of counts. V usage is TRBV15 and J usage is TRBJ2-4; D is ambiguous. V was trimmed by 3 bases and J by 0 bases, leaving 6 bases between them. CDR3 length equals 14 residues. Germline CDR1 LNHNV, CDR2 YYDKDF (reference sequence). CDR3 sequence (DNA): TGTGCCACCAGCAGGCCCGTAGCCAAAAACATTCAGTACTTC. Its translation is CATSRPVAKNIQYF. Drawing the rest from reference TRBV15 and TRBJ2-4, the complete variable domain is DAMVIQNPRYQVTQFGKPVTLSCSQTLNHNVMYWYQQKSSQAPKLLFHYYDKDFNNEADTPDNFQSRRPNTSFCFLDIRSPGLGDTAMYLCATSRPVAKNIQYFGAGTRLSVL.

Note on this clonotype: This could be a read error, since a much larger clone is one nucleotide away. The rearrangement joins TRBV7-2 to TRBJ1-1, with TRBD1 matching over 8 bases. Germline lookup yields CDR1 SGHTA and CDR2 FQGNSA. Trimming cost V 3 bases and J 4 bases; bases outside gene matches: 1. The CDR3 spans 13 residues. The CDR3 DNA reads as TGTGCCAGCAGCTTGGGACAGGCCACTGAAGCTTTCTTT. Its protein product is CASSLGQATEAFF.

The V and J genes are TRBV5-1 and TRBJ2-7; 7 bases fit TRBD1. Germline V gene sequence: CDR1 SGHRS, CDR2 YFSETQ. V was pared by 7 bases and J by 1 base, with 2 bases of the junction left unmatched. The CDR3 consists of 12 residues. The CDR3 DNA reads as TGCGCCAGCGGGGGACAGTCCTACGAGCAGTACTTC. Amino acid sequence: CASGGQSYEQYF. The full variable domain, with the rest looked up from reference TRBV5-1 and TRBJ2-7, is KAGVTQTPRYLIKTRGQQVTLSCSPISGHRSVSWYQQTPGQGLQFLFEYFSETQRNKGNFPGRFSGRQFSNSRSEMNVSTLELGDSALYLCASGGQSYEQYFGPGTRLTVT.

This clonotype was observed at least ten times. This rearrangement joins TRBV12-3 or TRBV12-4 to TRBJ2-2, with 8 bases identical to TRBD1. Trimming cost V 4 bases and J 3 bases; bases outside gene matches: 4. The CDR3 loop spans 15 amino acids. CDR3 in amino acids: CASSSDRGYTGELFF. As DNA, the CDR3 is TGTGCCAGCAGTTCAGACAGGGGATACACCGGGGAGCTGTTTTTT.

This clonotype was seen more than once but under ten times. This chain joins TRBV7-2 and TRBJ2-2, with unresolved D. V was clipped by 5 bases and J by 6 bases, with 10 bases between them. CDR1 is SGHTA and CDR2 is FQGNSA in the germline V gene. The CDR3 spans 13 residues. CDR3 sequence reads: CASSLRHPGELFF. The CDR3 DNA is TGTGCCAGCAGCCTGCGTCACCCCGGGGAGCTGTTTTTT. Drawing the rest from reference TRBV7-2 and TRBJ2-2, the complete variable domain is GAGVSQSPSNKVTEKGKDVELRCDPISGHTALYWYRQSLGQGLEFLIYFQGNSAPDKSGLPSDRFSAERTGGSVSTLTIQRTQQEDSAVYLCASSLRHPGELFFGEGSRLTVL.

The genes are TRBV7-9 and TRBJ2-7; D might be TRBD2 (6 bases). Trimming took off 3 bases at V and 7 bases at J, with 19 bases between the two ends. From germline, CDR1 is SEHNR and CDR2 FQNEAQ (reference sequence). The CDR3 runs to 15 residues. CDR3 residues: CASSLGGVLAQEQYF. CDR3 nucleotide sequence: TGTGCCAGCAGCTTGGGAGGCGTGCTAGCACAAGAGCAGTACTTC.

This clonotype was recorded a few times. The chain uses TRBV6-1 and TRBJ2-5, with 7 bases matching TRBD1. This CDR3 region has 14 residues. V lost 5 bases and J lost 1; bases outside the gene matches: 4. Germline CDR1 reads MNHNS; CDR2 reads SASEGT. The DNA for the CDR3 is TGTGCCAGCAGTCCGGGACAGATCCAAGAGACCCAGTACTTC. Translation gives CASSPGQIQETQYF.

This clonotype was seen a handful of times. The chain joins TRBV4-1 to TRBJ2-7; TRBD2 agrees at 7 bases. The J segment lost 5 bases and the V segment lost 3 bases, leaving 7 bases of the junction unmatched. Germline values: CDR1 MGHRA, CDR2 YSYEKL. This CDR3 has 14 residues. CDR3 sequence reads: CASSHPGTKDEQYF. The CDR3 DNA sequence: TGCGCCAGCAGCCACCCCGGGACTAAAGACGAGCAGTACTTC.

This clonotype was recorded a few times. The rearrangement joins TRBV4-2 to TRBJ2-5; D uncertain. V lost 0 bases to trimming and J lost 5 bases, with 4 bases between them. Germline CDR1 and CDR2: LGHNA and YNFKEQ. CDR3 size: 12 residues. The CDR3 nucleotides read TGTGCCAGCAGCCAAGATAGGGAGACCCAGTACTTC. Amino acids: CASSQDRETQYF.

This clonotype was observed many times. The J gene is TRBJ2-7, the V gene TRBV4-2; perhaps TRBD1 as D (6 bases). From germline, CDR1 is LGHNA and CDR2 YNFKEQ. Trimming pared 3 bases from V and 7 bases from J, leaving 13 bases between. The CDR3 is 13 residues long. The CDR3 loop is CASSQEQGREQYF. The CDR3 DNA sequence: TGTGCCAGCAGCCAGGAACAGGGACGGGAGCAGTACTTC.

This clonotype was seen at least ten times. CDR3 region: CSASSSAERGYGYTF. CDR3 DNA sequence: TGCAGTGCCAGTTCTTCGGCCGAAAGGGGCTATGGCTACACCTTC. V usage is TRBV20-1 and J usage is TRBJ1-2; possibly TRBD1 for D (5 bases). Germline-derived CDR1 and CDR2 are DFQATT and SNEGSKA (reference sequence). The CDR3 contains 15 residues. V was trimmed by 6 bases and J by 4 bases, leaving 21 bases between them.

This clonotype was seen a handful of times. This sequence joins TRBV6-5 and TRBJ2-5, with D possibly being TRBD1 or TRBD2 (6 bases each). Germline loops: CDR1 MNHEY, CDR2 SVGAGI. The V and J ends lost 5 bases and 9 bases respectively, with 22 bases between them. This CDR3 spans 15 amino acids. CDR3 DNA: TGTGCCAGCAGTAAGGACAGCCACCCCGAGCGGGCCCAGTACTTC. This sequence encodes CASSKDSHPERAQYF.

The CDR3 DNA follows: TGTGCCAGCAGCGATCGAACAGGGACTAATTCACCCCTCCACTTT. Translating it yields CASSDRTGTNSPLHF. The chain has TRBV2 and TRBJ1-6, with D possibly matching TRBD1 (6 bases). The CDR3 spans 15 residues. V lost 6 bases and J lost 6, with 15 bases in between. CDR1 and CDR2 from the germline V gene are SNHLY and FYNNEI.

This clonotype has a handful of counts. This chain uses TRBV7-8 with TRBJ2-7, with TRBD2 matching over 9 bases. The CDR3 loop spans 15 amino acids. CDR1 and CDR2 (germline): SGHVS, FQNEAQ. J was trimmed by 2 bases and V by 0 bases; bases with no gene match: 2. CDR3 coding DNA: TGTGCCAGCAGCTTAGCGACTAGCGGAGCCTACGAGCAGTACTTC. Translated: CASSLATSGAYEQYF.

The chain combines TRBV4-3 with TRBJ1-2; maybe TRBD1 (6 bases). Germline V gene lookup returns CDR1 LGHNA and CDR2 YSLEER. The V end was cut by 1 base, the J end by 5 bases, with 17 bases between. The CDR3 has 16 amino acids. The chain's CDR3 is CASSQAHQGIGYGYTF. DNA for the CDR3: TGCGCCAGCAGCCAAGCCCATCAGGGGATAGGTTATGGCTACACCTTC.

A few counts support this clonotype. The chain is built from TRBV20-1 and TRBJ2-7, with D possibly matching TRBD2 (5 bases). CDR3 length equals 15 residues. Trimming stripped 3 bases from V and 0 bases from J, with 15 bases between. Germline CDR1 reads DFQATT; CDR2 reads SNEGSKA (reference sequence). The CDR3 region is CSASSLAGSSYEQYF. In DNA form, the CDR3 reads TGCAGTGCTAGTAGTTTGGCGGGTAGCTCCTACGAGCAGTACTTC.

This clonotype was observed a handful of times. This chain connects TRBV7-8 to TRBJ2-2; tentatively, D is TRBD2 (5 bases). The V end lost 2 bases, the J end lost 0 bases, and 10 bases lay between the germline ends. The CDR3 is made up of 16 amino acids. Germline V gives CDR1 SGHVS, CDR2 FQNEAQ. CDR3 nucleotide sequence: TGTGCCAGCAGCTTATTTTCGGGGACGAACACCGGGGAGCTGTTTTTT. Its translation is CASSLFSGTNTGELFF. Filled out from reference TRBV7-8 and TRBJ2-2, the complete variable domain reads GAGVSQSPRYKVAKRGQDVALRCDPISGHVSLFWYQQALGQGPEFLTYFQNEAQLDKSGLPSDRFFAERPEGSVSTLKIQRTQQEDSAVYLCASSLFSGTNTGELFFGEGSRLTVL.

This clonotype was observed a handful of times. The rearrangement uses TRBV5-6 and TRBJ2-1; D perhaps matches TRBD2 (5 bases). V dropped 2 bases and J dropped 10 bases, with 22 bases sitting between them. The CDR3 covers 16 residues. CDR1 SGHDT and CDR2 YYEEEE come from the germline V gene. The CDR3 coding sequence is TGTGCCAGCAGCTTTCGGGTGTTAGCGTTGCCCCGCGAGCAGTTCTTC. This encodes CASSFRVLALPREQFF.